This T cell receptor beta chain was identified during a study of control samples from healthy donors and cancer patients (TCRdb year 2020). A note on this clone: The antigen it binds to is not known. One base away there is no much larger clone; base qualities are not given.

Based on the germline V gene, the CDR1 and CDR2 sequences are MDHEN and SYDVKM. V was cut back by 5 bases and J by 8 bases, leaving a gap of 13 bases between them. Taken from cysteine to phenylalanine, the CDR3 has 14 residues. CDR3 DNA only is kept here, 42 bases in frame from base 1. The method was the immunoSEQ multiplex PCR assay. TCRdb took over this immuneACCESS table, retaining in-frame rearrangements with V and J assigned. Such tables are incomplete; in checked studies, under half of the missing clones stem from an unresolved V gene, and the remainder is unexplained. Across this sample there are more than 45,000 clones, with about 93% seen only once. Of the sample, roughly a quarter falls within the top ten clones.

Rearrangement joined TRBV28 to TRBJ1-6; no D gene is confidently identified. The source of this sequence is a woman in her 50s with head and neck cancer. Sequenced input: PBMCs. The CDR3 protein: CASSPSGWYSPLHF. The nucleotide sequence reads TGTGCCAGCAGTCCCTCGGGTTGGTATTCACCCCTCCACTTT. Here the CDR3 is joined to the reference TRBV28 and TRBJ1-6 genes, and the full variable domain is: DVKVTQSSRYLVKRTGEKVFLECVQDMDHENMFWYRQDPGLGLRLIYFSYDVKMKEKGDIPEGYSVSREKKERFSLILESASTNQTSMYLCASSPSGWYSPLHFGNGTRLTVT.